The clone carrying this T cell receptor (beta chain) came up many times. The antigen is not known. MiXCR was run by TCRdb on the reads, yielding one entry per CDR3 protein. This table holds approximately 910,000 distinct CDR3 sequences, roughly 30% found once. The CDR3 covers 15 residues. Per the germline V gene, CDR1 is SGHKS and CDR2 is YYEKEE (reference sequence). V shed 3 bases and J 0 bases; nucleotides not matched to a gene: 2. The data derive from a study of T cell repertoires in cytomegalovirus infection. Study as a whole: From public TCR beta signatures came an indication of both CMV infection and matching HLA type. Notes on the study in general: The study identified carriers of CMV plus the relevant HLA from cumulative public TCR beta family frequency. Predominance within the ex vivo response was attributable to HLA-C-restricted CMV-specific TCR beta clonotypes.

The origin of this receptor is a human donor in good health (CMV status not recorded). Some clones in this sample may be carry-over from other donors' samples. The source was cultured CD8+ T cells from PBMCs, collected from culture after CMV antigen stimulation. The rearrangement links TRBV5-5 to TRBJ1-3, with 8 bases aligning to TRBD1. In DNA, the CDR3 is TGTGCCAGCAGCTGGACAGGGAGCTCTGGAAACACCATATATTTT. Amino acids: CASSWTGSSGNTIYF.